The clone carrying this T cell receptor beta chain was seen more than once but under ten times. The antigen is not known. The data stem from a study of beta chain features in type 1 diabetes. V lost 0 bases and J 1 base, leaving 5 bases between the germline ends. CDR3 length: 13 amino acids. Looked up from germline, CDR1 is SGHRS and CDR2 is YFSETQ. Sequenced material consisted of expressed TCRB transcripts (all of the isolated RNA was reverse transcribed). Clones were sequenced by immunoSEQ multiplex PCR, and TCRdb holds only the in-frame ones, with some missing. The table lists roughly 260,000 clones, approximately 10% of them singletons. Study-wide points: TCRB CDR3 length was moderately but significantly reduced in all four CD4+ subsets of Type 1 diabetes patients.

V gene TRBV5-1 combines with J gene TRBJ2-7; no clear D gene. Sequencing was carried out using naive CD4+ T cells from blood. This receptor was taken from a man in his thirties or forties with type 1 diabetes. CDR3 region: CASSLDGSYEQYF. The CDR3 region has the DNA TGCGCCAGCAGCTTGGACGGGTCCTACGAGCAGTACTTC.